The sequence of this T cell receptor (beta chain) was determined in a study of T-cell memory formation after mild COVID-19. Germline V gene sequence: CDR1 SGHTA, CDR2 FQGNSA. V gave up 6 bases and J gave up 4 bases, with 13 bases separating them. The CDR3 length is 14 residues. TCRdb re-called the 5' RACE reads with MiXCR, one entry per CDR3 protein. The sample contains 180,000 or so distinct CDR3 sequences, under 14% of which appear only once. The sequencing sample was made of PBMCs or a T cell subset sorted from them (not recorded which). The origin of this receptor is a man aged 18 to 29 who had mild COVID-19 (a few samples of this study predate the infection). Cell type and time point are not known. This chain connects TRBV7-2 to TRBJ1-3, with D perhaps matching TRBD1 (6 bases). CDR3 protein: CASSPQGSGNTIYF. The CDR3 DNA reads TGTGCCAGCAGTCCACAGGGTTCCGGAAACACCATATATTTT.